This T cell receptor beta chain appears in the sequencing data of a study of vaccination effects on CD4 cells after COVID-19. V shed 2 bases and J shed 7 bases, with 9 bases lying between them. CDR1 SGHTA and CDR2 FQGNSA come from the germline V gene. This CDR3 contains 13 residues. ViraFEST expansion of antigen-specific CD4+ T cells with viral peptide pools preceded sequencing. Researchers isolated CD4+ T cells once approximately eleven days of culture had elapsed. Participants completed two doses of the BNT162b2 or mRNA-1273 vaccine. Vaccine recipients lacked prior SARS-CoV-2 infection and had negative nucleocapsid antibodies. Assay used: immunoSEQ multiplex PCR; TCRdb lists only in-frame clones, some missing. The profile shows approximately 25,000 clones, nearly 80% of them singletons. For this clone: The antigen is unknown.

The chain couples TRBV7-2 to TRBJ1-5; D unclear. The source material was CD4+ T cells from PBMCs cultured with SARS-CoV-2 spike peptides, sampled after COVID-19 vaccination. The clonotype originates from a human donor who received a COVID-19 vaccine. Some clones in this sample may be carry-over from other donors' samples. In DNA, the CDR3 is TGTGCCAGCAGCTTACGGACCGAGCAGCCCCAGCATTTT. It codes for CASSLRTEQPQHF. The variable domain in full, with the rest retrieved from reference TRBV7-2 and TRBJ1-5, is GAGVSQSPSNKVTEKGKDVELRCDPISGHTALYWYRQSLGQGLEFLIYFQGNSAPDKSGLPSDRFSAERTGGSVSTLTIQRTQQEDSAVYLCASSLRTEQPQHFGDGTRLSIL.